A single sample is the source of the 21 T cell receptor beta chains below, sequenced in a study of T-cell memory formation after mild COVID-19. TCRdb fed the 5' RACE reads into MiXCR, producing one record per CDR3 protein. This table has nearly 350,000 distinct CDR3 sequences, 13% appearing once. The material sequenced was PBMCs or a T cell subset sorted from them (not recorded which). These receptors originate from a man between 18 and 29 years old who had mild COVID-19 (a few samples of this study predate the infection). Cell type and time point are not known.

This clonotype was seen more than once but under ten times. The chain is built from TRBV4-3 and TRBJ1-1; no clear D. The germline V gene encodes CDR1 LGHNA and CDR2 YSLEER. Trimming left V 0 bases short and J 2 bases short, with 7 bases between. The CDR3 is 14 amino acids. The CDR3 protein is CASSQDWGNTEAFF. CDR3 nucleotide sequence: TGCGCCAGCAGCCAAGATTGGGGAAACACTGAAGCTTTCTTT.

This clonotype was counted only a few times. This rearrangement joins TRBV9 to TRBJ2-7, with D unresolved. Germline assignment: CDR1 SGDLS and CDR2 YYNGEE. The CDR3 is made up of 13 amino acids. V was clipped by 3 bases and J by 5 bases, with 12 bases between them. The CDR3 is CASSAGEFNEQYF. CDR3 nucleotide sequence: TGTGCCAGCAGCGCCGGAGAATTCAACGAGCAGTACTTC.

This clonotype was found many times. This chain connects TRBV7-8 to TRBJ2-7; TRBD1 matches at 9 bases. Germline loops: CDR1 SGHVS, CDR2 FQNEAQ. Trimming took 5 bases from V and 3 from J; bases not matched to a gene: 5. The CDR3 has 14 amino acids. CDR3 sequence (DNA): TGTGCCAGCAGCGTCGACAGGGGGAACTACGAGCAGTACGTC. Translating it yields CASSVDRGNYEQYV.

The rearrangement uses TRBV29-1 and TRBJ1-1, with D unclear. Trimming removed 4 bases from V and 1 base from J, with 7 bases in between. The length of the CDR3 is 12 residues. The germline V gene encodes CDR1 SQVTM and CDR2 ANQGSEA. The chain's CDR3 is CSVARQNTEAFF. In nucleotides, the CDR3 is TGCAGCGTTGCCCGACAGAACACTGAAGCTTTCTTT.

CDR3 bases: TGCAGTGCTAGAGGCACAGATACGCAGTATTTT. Translating it yields CSARGTDTQYF. V gene TRBV20-1 combines with J gene TRBJ2-3; D gene uncertain. This CDR3 is built from 11 residues. The germline gives CDR1 DFQATT, CDR2 SNEGSKA (reference sequence). V lost 1 base to trimming and J lost 1 base, with 0 bases between them.

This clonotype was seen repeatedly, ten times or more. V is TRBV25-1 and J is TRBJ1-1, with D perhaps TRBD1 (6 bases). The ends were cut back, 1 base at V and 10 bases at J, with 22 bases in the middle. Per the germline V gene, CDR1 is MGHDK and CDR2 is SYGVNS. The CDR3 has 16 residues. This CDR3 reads CASSESGSGDSTGAFF. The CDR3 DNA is TGTGCCAGCAGTGAATCAGGGTCAGGGGACTCAACGGGAGCTTTCTTT.

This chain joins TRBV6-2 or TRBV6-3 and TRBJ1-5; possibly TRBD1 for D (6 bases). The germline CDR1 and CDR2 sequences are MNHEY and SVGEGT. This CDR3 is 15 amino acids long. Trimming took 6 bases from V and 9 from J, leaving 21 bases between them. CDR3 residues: CASRPRDTGGWPQHF. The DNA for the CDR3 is TGTGCCAGCAGGCCCCGGGACACCGGGGGGTGGCCCCAGCATTTT.

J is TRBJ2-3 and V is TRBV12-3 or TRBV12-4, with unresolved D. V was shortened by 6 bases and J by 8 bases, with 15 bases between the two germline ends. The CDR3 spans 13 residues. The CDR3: CASSLHEASTQYF. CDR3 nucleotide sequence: TGTGCCAGCAGCCTTCACGAGGCTAGTACGCAGTATTTT.

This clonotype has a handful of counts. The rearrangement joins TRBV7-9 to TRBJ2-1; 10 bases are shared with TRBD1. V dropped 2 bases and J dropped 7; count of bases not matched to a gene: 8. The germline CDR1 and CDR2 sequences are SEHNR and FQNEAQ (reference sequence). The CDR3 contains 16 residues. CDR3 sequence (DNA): TGTGCCAGCAGCTTACCCCGCGGGACAGGGGTAAATGAGCAGTTCTTC. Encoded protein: CASSLPRGTGVNEQFF.

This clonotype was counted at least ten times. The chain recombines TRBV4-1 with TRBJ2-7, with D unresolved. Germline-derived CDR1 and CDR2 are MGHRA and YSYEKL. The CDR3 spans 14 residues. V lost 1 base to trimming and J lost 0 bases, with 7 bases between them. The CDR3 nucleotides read TGCGCCAGCAGCCAAGTGCGGAGCTCCTACGAGCAGTACGTC. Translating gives CASSQVRSSYEQYV.

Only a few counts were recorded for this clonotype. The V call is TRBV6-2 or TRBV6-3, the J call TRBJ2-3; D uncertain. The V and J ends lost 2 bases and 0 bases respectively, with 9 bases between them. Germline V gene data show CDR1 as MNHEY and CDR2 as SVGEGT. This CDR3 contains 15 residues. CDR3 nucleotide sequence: TGTGCCAGCAGTTACGGCGGTGCTAGCACAGATACGCAGTATTTT. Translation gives CASSYGGASTDTQYF.

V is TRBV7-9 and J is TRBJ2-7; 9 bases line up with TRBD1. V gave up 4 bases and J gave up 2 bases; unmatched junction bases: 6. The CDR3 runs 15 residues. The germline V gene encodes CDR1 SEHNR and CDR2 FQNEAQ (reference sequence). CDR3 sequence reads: CASSWGQGNPYEQYV. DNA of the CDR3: TGTGCCAGCAGCTGGGGACAGGGTAATCCCTACGAGCAGTACGTC.

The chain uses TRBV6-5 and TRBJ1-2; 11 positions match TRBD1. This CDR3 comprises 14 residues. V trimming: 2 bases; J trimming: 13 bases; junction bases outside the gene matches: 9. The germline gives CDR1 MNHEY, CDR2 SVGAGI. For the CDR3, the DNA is TGTGCCAGCAGTTACGGGACAGGGGGTTCTCGGTCCACCTTC. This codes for CASSYGTGGSRSTF.

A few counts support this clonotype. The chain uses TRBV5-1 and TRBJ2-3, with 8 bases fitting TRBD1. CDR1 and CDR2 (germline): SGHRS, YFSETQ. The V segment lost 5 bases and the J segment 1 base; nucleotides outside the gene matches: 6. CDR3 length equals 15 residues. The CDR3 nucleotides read TGCGCCAGCAGGACCGGGACAGGTGGCACAGATACGCAGTATTTT. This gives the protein CASRTGTGGTDTQYF.

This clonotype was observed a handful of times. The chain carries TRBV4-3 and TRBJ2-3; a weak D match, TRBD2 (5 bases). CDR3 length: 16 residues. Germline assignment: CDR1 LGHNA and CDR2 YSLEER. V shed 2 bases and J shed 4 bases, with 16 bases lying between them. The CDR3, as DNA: TGCGCCAGCAGCCAACAGCCTAGCCCAGTCCCAGATACGCAGTATTTT. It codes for CASSQQPSPVPDTQYF.

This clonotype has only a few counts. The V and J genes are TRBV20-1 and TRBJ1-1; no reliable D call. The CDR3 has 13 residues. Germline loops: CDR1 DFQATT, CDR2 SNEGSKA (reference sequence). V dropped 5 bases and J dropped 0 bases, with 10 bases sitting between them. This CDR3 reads CSARAAMNTEAFF. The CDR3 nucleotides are TGCAGTGCTCGAGCGGCCATGAACACTGAAGCTTTCTTT.

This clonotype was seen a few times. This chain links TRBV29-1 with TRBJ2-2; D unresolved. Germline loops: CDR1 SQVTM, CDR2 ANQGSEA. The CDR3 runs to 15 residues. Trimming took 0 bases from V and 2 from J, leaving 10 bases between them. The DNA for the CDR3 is TGCAGCGTTGAAGAGGAACAGCTAAACACCGGGGAGCTGTTTTTT. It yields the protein CSVEEEQLNTGELFF.

The CDR3 DNA reads TGCAGTGCTAGAGACCGGACTAGCGGGGGAATAGGGGAGCTGTTTTTT. It codes for CSARDRTSGGIGELFF. V usage is TRBV20-1 and J usage is TRBJ2-2; 13 bases line up with TRBD2. In germline, CDR1 is DFQATT, CDR2 SNEGSKA (reference sequence). This CDR3 has 16 amino acids. V gave up 0 bases and J gave up 8 bases; unmatched junction bases: 6.

CDR3: CASSRTGLAADTQYF. The CDR3, as DNA: TGCGCCAGCAGCCGTACGGGACTAGCAGCGGATACGCAGTATTTT. The rearrangement links TRBV4-1 to TRBJ2-3, with TRBD2 matching 9 bases. Per the germline V gene, CDR1 is MGHRA and CDR2 is YSYEKL. The CDR3 loop spans 15 amino acids. V gave up 4 bases and J gave up 6 bases; unmatched junction bases: 8.

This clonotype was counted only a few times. The DNA of the CDR3 is TGTGCCAGCAGCCAGAGCCTGACAGTCTCTGGAAACACCATATATTTT. This translates into CASSQSLTVSGNTIYF. The rearrangement uses TRBV7-9 and TRBJ1-3; D perhaps matches TRBD1 (5 bases). This CDR3 has 16 amino acids. Germline-derived CDR1 and CDR2 are SEHNR and FQNEAQ (reference sequence). V was pared by 5 bases and J by 0 bases, with 14 bases between.

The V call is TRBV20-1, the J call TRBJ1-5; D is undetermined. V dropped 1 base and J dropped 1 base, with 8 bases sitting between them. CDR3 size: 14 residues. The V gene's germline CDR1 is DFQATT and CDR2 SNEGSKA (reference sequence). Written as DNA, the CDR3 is TGCAGTGCTAGAGGCCAGTGGAGCAATCAGCCCCAGCATTTT. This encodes CSARGQWSNQPQHF.